The 15 T cell receptor beta chains below all came from one sample that was sequenced in a study of identifying expanded T cells in peripheral blood. Libraries were prepared by immunoSEQ multiplex PCR; TCRdb keeps only in-frame clonotypes and omits some of them. The sample yields around 99,000 clones, about 87% seen once. Source material: blood. These TCRs come from a person aged 18 to 75 in good health.

The V and J genes are TRBV11-3 and TRBJ1-5; 7 nucleotides line up with TRBD1. The CDR3 runs to 14 residues. V trimming: 4 bases; J trimming: 3 bases; junction bases outside the gene matches: 3. Germline V CDR1 and CDR2: SGHNT, YENEEA. CDR3: CASSSTGTNQPQHF. CDR3 DNA: TGTGCCAGCAGCTCGACAGGGACCAATCAGCCCCAGCATTTT.

CDR3 region: CASSRREGNYNEQFF. DNA of the CDR3: TGTGCCAGCAGTCGCCGGGAGGGCAACTACAATGAGCAGTTCTTC. This rearrangement joins TRBV5-4 to TRBJ2-1; 8 nucleotides line up with TRBD2. The CDR3 spans 15 residues. The germline gives CDR1 SGHNT, CDR2 YYREEE (reference sequence). J lost 3 bases, V lost 5 bases, and 7 bases had no gene match.

Here the CDR3 reads CASSLTLVSGDGYTF. CDR3 sequence (DNA): TGTGCCAGCAGCTTAACCCTTGTGTCAGGTGATGGCTACACCTTC. The V call is TRBV7-2, the J call TRBJ1-2; no definite D call. The CDR3 length is 15 residues. The germline gives CDR1 SGHTA, CDR2 FQGNSA. The V gene lost 2 bases and the J gene lost 6 bases, with 16 bases spanning the gap.

The chain joins TRBV27 to TRBJ1-4; D ambiguous. V was cut by 5 bases and J by 0 bases, with 10 bases left in between. Germline lookup yields CDR1 MNHEY and CDR2 SMNVEV (reference sequence). There are 15 residues in the CDR3. CDR3 in amino acids: CASSQQIPTNEKLFF. CDR3 sequence (DNA): TGTGCCAGCAGTCAACAGATTCCAACTAATGAAAAACTGTTTTTT. The variable domain in full, with the rest retrieved from reference TRBV27 and TRBJ1-4, is EAQVTQNPRYLITVTGKKLTVTCSQNMNHEYMSWYRQDPGLGLRQIYYSMNVEVTDKGDVPEGYKVSRKEKRNFPLILESPSPNQTSLYFCASSQQIPTNEKLFFGSGTQLSVL.

The rearrangement links TRBV9 to TRBJ2-5; 9 bases fit TRBD1. CDR3 length: 16 amino acids. Germline V gene data show CDR1 as SGDLS and CDR2 as YYNGEE. J lost 4 bases, V lost 1 base, and 8 bases had no gene match. CDR3 protein: CASSVYPGQGRETQYF. CDR3 nucleotides: TGTGCCAGCAGCGTATACCCGGGACAGGGTAGAGAGACCCAGTACTTC.

This clone was seen repeatedly, ten times or more. The chain joins TRBV6-1 to TRBJ1-4; 7 bases fit TRBD1. Germline V gene sequence: CDR1 MNHNS, CDR2 SASEGT. This CDR3 spans 13 amino acids. Losses at the gene ends were 8 bases for V and 7 bases for J; bases not matched to a gene: 7. CDR3 protein: CASGRQGREKLFF. Written as DNA, the CDR3 is TGTGCCAGCGGTAGACAGGGTCGTGAAAAACTGTTTTTT.

The rearrangement links TRBV5-1 to TRBJ2-7, with TRBD1 matching over 9 bases. V lost 5 bases, J lost 4 bases, and 4 bases stayed unmatched. Germline V CDR1 and CDR2: SGHRS, YFSETQ. There are 13 residues in the CDR3. CDR3 loop: CASRRDREYEQYF. CDR3 nucleotides: TGCGCCAGCAGGCGGGACAGGGAATACGAGCAGTACTTC.

The chain recombines TRBV6-1 with TRBJ2-3, with 9 bases matching TRBD2. Germline values: CDR1 MNHNS, CDR2 SASEGT. This CDR3 is 17 amino acids long. V dropped 2 bases and J dropped 3; count of bases not matched to a gene: 9. The CDR3 DNA reads TGTGCCAGCAGTGAATACTTGGCGGGGGGGCCGACAGATACGCAGTATTTT. Amino acid sequence: CASSEYLAGGPTDTQYF.

For the CDR3, the DNA is TGTGCCAGCAGTACCACCACCGGGACAGGGGACGTGGGGTACGAGCAGTACTTC. It is translated as CASSTTTGTGDVGYEQYF. The chain uses TRBV28 and TRBJ2-7, with 10 nucleotides matching TRBD1. The CDR3 totals 18 residues. J gave up 4 bases and V 5 bases, and 17 bases lay outside the gene matches. The germline V gene has CDR1 MDHEN and CDR2 SYDVKM.

This clone appeared a single time. V is TRBV11-2 and J is TRBJ2-7; 9 bases map to TRBD1. Per the germline V gene, CDR1 is SGHAT and CDR2 is FQNNGV. V was clipped by 1 base and J by 5 bases; unmatched bases: 0. This CDR3 is built from 13 residues. CDR3 DNA: TGTGCCAGCAGCTTAGGGACAGGGGACGAGCAGTACTTC. This gives the protein CASSLGTGDEQYF.

This chain joins TRBV10-3 and TRBJ2-5, with D perhaps matching TRBD1 (6 bases). The germline V gene encodes CDR1 ENHRY and CDR2 SYGVKD. The length of the CDR3 is 16 residues. The V end lost 10 bases, the J end lost 7 bases, and 28 bases lay between the germline ends. In nucleotides, the CDR3 is TGTGCCACCAGGGGTTTGGCTAAGAGGGAGAGTGGGACCCAGTACTTC. Its translation is CATRGLAKRESGTQYF.

This rearrangement joins TRBV7-3 to TRBJ2-1; no clear D gene. Germline V CDR1 and CDR2: SGHTA, FQGTGA. CDR3 length equals 15 residues. V gave up 3 bases and J gave up 6 bases, with 15 bases separating them. The CDR3 loop reads CASSFIESPINEQFF. Here the CDR3 DNA reads TGTGCCAGCAGCTTTATTGAGTCTCCAATCAATGAGCAGTTCTTC. The entire variable domain, with the rest obtained from reference TRBV7-3 and TRBJ2-1, is as follows: GAGVSQTPSNKVTEKGKYVELRCDPISGHTALYWYRQSLGQGPEFLIYFQGTGAADDSGLPNDRFFAVRPEGSVSTLKIQRTERGDSAVYLCASSFIESPINEQFFGPGTRLTVL.

Concerning this clone itself: In the same sample, other DNA sequences code for this CDR3. The rearrangement links TRBV18 to TRBJ1-5; the match to TRBD1 covers 8 bases. The CDR3 runs 14 residues. Per the germline V gene, CDR1 is KGHSH and CDR2 is LQKENI. V lost 3 bases, J lost 2 bases, and 0 bases stayed unmatched. CDR3 sequence: CASSPTGGNQPQHF. The CDR3 DNA is TGTGCCAGCTCACCGACAGGGGGCAATCAGCCCCAGCATTTT. Variable domain in full (rest from reference TRBV18 and TRBJ1-5): NAGVMQNPRHLVRRRGQEARLRCSPMKGHSHVYWYRQLPEEGLKFMVYLQKENIIDESGMPKERFSAEFPKEGPSILRIQQVVRGDSAAYFCASSPTGGNQPQHFGDGTRLSIL.

This chain joins TRBV14 and TRBJ2-3; D gene uncertain. Germline V CDR1 and CDR2: SGHDN, FVKESK. V was shortened by 1 base and J by 6 bases, with 5 bases between the two germline ends. This CDR3 has 12 amino acids. CDR3 coding DNA: TGTGCCAGCAGCCAAGCCGCTGATACGCAGTATTTT. Protein product: CASSQAADTQYF.

The J gene is TRBJ2-1, the V gene TRBV11-3; a possible D gene is TRBD2 (5 bases). V dropped 0 bases and J dropped 3 bases, with 9 bases sitting between them. Germline loops: CDR1 SGHNT, CDR2 YENEEA. The CDR3 consists of 15 residues. CDR3 protein: CASSLDLGDYNEQFF. CDR3 nucleotides: TGTGCCAGCAGCTTAGACTTGGGAGACTACAATGAGCAGTTCTTC.